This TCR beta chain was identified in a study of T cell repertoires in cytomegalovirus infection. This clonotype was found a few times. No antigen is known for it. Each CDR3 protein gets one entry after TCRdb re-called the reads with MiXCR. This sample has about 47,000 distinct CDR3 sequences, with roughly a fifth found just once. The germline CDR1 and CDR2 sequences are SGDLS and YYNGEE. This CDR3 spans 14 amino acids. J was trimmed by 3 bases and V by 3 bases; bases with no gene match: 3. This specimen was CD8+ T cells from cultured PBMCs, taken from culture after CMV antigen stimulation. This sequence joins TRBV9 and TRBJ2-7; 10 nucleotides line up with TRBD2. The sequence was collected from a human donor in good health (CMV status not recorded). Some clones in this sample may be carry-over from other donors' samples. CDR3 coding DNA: TGTGCCAGCAGCGGGGCTAGCGGGAGCTACGAGCAGTACTTC. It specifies CASSGASGSYEQYF.